This record concerns one TCR beta chain sequence. Its antigen is unknown. This sample is drawn from a study of shared clonotypes between healthy human individuals. An approximately 220 ng quantity of DNA, around 30,000 T cell genomes, went into the sorted-subset replicate PCRs. Some clones are missing from TCRdb's copy, which holds only in-frame ones; the method was immunoSEQ multiplex PCR. Of roughly 2 million clones in the sample, 95% were seen once. CDR3 length: 14 residues. The V gene lost 8 bases and the J gene lost 6 bases, with 16 bases spanning the gap. CDR1 and CDR2 (germline): KGHSH, LQKENI. General study findings and limits: Sample collection involved blood only; tissue repertoires are likely different.

The sequenced material came from naive CD4+ T cells sorted from blood. As to subset: CD45RA+ positively selected. The clonotype comes from a man aged 18-30 years in good health. This chain connects TRBV18 to TRBJ2-2; D unclear. The CDR3 spells CASTPNVIAGELFF. DNA for the CDR3: TGTGCCAGCACCCCGAATGTAATAGCCGGGGAGCTGTTTTTT.